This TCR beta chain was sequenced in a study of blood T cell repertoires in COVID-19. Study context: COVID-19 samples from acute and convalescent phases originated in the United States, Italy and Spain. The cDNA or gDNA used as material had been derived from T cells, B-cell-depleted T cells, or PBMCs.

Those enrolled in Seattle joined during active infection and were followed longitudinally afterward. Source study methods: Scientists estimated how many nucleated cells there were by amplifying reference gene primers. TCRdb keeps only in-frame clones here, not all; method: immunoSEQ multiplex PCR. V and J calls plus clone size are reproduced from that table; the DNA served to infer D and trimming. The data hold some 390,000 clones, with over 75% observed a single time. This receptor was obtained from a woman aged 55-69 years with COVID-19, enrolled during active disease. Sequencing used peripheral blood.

In DNA, the CDR3 is TGTGCCAGCAGGGACAGGGGTCACACCGGGGAGCTGTTTTTT. It codes for CASRDRGHTGELFF. The rearrangement links TRBV3-1 (or the pseudogene TRBV3-2) to TRBJ2-2, with 9 bases lining up with TRBD1. Germline lookup yields CDR1 LGHDT and CDR2 YNNKEL (reference sequence). The J segment lost 3 bases and the V segment lost 6 bases, leaving 2 bases of the junction unmatched. The CDR3 consists of 14 residues.